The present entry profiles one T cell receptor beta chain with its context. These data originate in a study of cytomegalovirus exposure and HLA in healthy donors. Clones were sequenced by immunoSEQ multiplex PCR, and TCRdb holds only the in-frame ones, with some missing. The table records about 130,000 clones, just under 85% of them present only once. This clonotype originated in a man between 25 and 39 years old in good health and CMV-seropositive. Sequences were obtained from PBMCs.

The CDR3 region has the DNA TGTGCCAGCTCACCATATCCAGGGAATGGCTACACCTTC. Its protein is CASSPYPGNGYTF. The chain links TRBV18 to TRBJ1-2, with D possibly being TRBD1 (5 bases). Germline V gene lookup returns CDR1 KGHSH and CDR2 LQKENI. Trimming stripped 2 bases from V and 6 bases from J, with 10 bases between. CDR3 size: 13 residues.